A single sample is the source of the 30 T cell receptor beta chains below, sequenced in a study of beta chain features in type 1 diabetes. Antigen specificity for these receptors is unknown. Expressed TCRB transcripts were sequenced after all isolated RNA was converted to cDNA. Only in-frame clones appear in the TCRdb table, and some are missing; sequencing was by immunoSEQ multiplex PCR. The sample records over 40,000 clones, over 60% being singletons. Study-wide results and caveats: Across all four CD4+ subsets, people with type 1 diabetes showed modestly shorter TCRB CDR3s.

The sample taken for sequencing was Tregs from blood. The source of these receptors is a woman between 18 and 30 years old with type 1 diabetes.

The chain joins TRBV18 to TRBJ2-7; 9 nucleotides agree with TRBD1. The V and J ends lost 5 bases and 9 bases, in that order; junction bases with no gene match: 17. Germline V gene lookup returns CDR1 KGHSH and CDR2 LQKENI. CDR3 length equals 16 residues. The chain's CDR3 is CASSTSPGQGGLGQYF. CDR3 nucleotides: TGTGCCAGCTCAACATCGCCGGGACAGGGTGGTTTGGGGCAGTACTTC.

V gene TRBV7-2 combines with J gene TRBJ2-3; 11 nucleotides line up with TRBD2. The CDR3 length is 17 residues. V trimming: 1 base; J trimming: 4 bases; junction bases outside the gene matches: 7. Looked up from germline, CDR1 is SGHTA and CDR2 is FQGNSA. The CDR3 DNA reads as TGTGCCAGCAGCTTAGTGGCTAGCGGGAGGAGGGCAGATACGCAGTATTTT. It yields the protein CASSLVASGRRADTQYF.

The chain recombines TRBV28 with TRBJ1-5; D perhaps matches TRBD1 (5 bases). Looked up from germline, CDR1 is MDHEN and CDR2 is SYDVKM. This CDR3 region has 18 residues. V gave up 5 bases and J gave up 2 bases, with 22 bases separating them. The CDR3 DNA sequence: TGTGCCAGCAGTCTCCGGGGGGGAACCTTAGGGGGCAATCAGCCCCAGCATTTT. It yields the protein CASSLRGGTLGGNQPQHF.

V is TRBV5-6 and J is TRBJ1-1; no reliable D call. Germline loops: CDR1 SGHDT, CDR2 YYEEEE. Trimming pared 6 bases from V and 2 bases from J, leaving 8 bases between. The CDR3 sequence is 12 residues long. The CDR3 spells CASNQVNTEAFF. Written as DNA, the CDR3 is TGTGCCAGCAACCAGGTAAACACTGAAGCTTTCTTT.

The V call is TRBV25-1, the J call TRBJ2-7, with TRBD1 matching 7 bases. The V and J ends lost 4 bases and 9 bases, in that order; junction bases with no gene match: 9. Germline V CDR1 and CDR2: MGHDK, SYGVNS. The CDR3 runs to 13 residues. The CDR3 here is CASSVPGQSRQYF. In DNA, the CDR3 is TGTGCCAGCAGTGTTCCGGGACAGTCTCGGCAGTACTTC.

This clone occurred a few times. The gene calls are TRBV10-3 and TRBJ2-5; a weak D match, TRBD2 (6 bases). Germline CDR1 reads ENHRY; CDR2 reads SYGVKD. This CDR3 has 15 amino acids. The V end was cut by 5 bases, the J end by 2 bases, with 15 bases between. CDR3 nucleotides: TGTGCCATCAGTCCCGGGGGTCTTCCTCAAGAGACCCAGTACTTC. Residues: CAISPGGLPQETQYF.

The chain uses TRBV6-1 and TRBJ1-2, with 9 positions matching TRBD1. The length of the CDR3 is 16 residues. In germline, CDR1 is MNHNS, CDR2 SASEGT. With 1 base clipped from V and 7 bases from J, the junction kept 10 bases outside the gene matches. In DNA form, the CDR3 reads TGTGCCAGCAGTGAAGGGGGACAGGGACTCTTTGGTGGCTACACCTTC. It encodes CASSEGGQGLFGGYTF.

The J gene is TRBJ2-6, the V gene TRBV6-1, with D perhaps TRBD1 (5 bases). Germline V gives CDR1 MNHNS, CDR2 SASEGT. The CDR3 consists of 13 residues. V was trimmed by 8 bases and J by 2 bases, leaving 7 bases between them. The CDR3 DNA is TGTGCCAGCCAGGGCGCTGGGGCCAACGTCCTGACTTTC. Translated, it gives CASQGAGANVLTF.

This chain connects TRBV7-2 to TRBJ2-5; 7 nucleotides agree with TRBD2. J was trimmed by 5 bases and V by 4 bases; bases with no gene match: 4. The CDR3 consists of 13 residues. Germline values: CDR1 SGHTA, CDR2 FQGNSA. The CDR3 region has the DNA TGTGCCAGCAGCTATGGGGGGGAGGAGACCCAGTACTTC. Translation: CASSYGGEETQYF. The whole variable domain, remainder taken from reference TRBV7-2 and TRBJ2-5, is GAGVSQSPSNKVTEKGKDVELRCDPISGHTALYWYRQSLGQGLEFLIYFQGNSAPDKSGLPSDRFSAERTGGSVSTLTIQRTQQEDSAVYLCASSYGGEETQYFGPGTRLLVL.

The chain uses TRBV18 and TRBJ2-1, with 8 bases identical to TRBD1. The CDR3 spans 14 residues. The germline gives CDR1 KGHSH, CDR2 LQKENI. V lost 4 bases, J lost 8 bases, and 7 bases stayed unmatched. The DNA of the CDR3 is TGTGCCAGCTCACAGAGCGGACAGGGTGATGAGCAGTTCTTC. Its translation is CASSQSGQGDEQFF.

This clone was observed a single time. The chain carries TRBV7-2 and TRBJ2-4, with 10 bases identical to TRBD2. CDR1 is SGHTA, CDR2 FQGNSA, per germline. J lost 12 bases, V lost 4 bases, and 9 bases had no gene match. The length of the CDR3 is 14 residues. The CDR3 loop reads CASSSGLADPCQYF. Here the CDR3 DNA reads TGTGCCAGCAGCTCTGGACTAGCGGACCCTTGTCAGTACTTC.

The V call is TRBV6-6, the J call TRBJ2-3; D is uncertain. Between the trimmed V and J ends, which lost 4 bases and 4 bases, there was a span of 6 bases. CDR1 is MNHNY, CDR2 SVGAGI, per germline (reference sequence). This CDR3 has 12 amino acids. The CDR3 DNA is TGTGCCAGCAGTTCCTTTCCAGATACGCAGTATTTT. Its translation: CASSSFPDTQYF.

This clone occurred a few times. The chain carries TRBV5-1 and TRBJ2-5, with D perhaps TRBD2 (6 bases). From germline, CDR1 is SGHRS and CDR2 YFSETQ. This CDR3 contains 15 residues. Deletions cut 4 bases from V and 4 bases from J, with 17 bases between. The CDR3 here is CASSPGTLGRETQYF. The DNA of the CDR3 is TGCGCCAGCAGCCCGGGGACTCTTGGGCGAGAGACCCAGTACTTC.

This rearrangement joins TRBV19 to TRBJ1-1, with D unresolved. CDR3 length: 14 residues. Germline V gene lookup returns CDR1 LNHDA and CDR2 SQIVND (reference sequence). V dropped 7 bases and J dropped 0 bases, with 12 bases sitting between them. CDR3 sequence reads: CASTRWSVNTEAFF. CDR3 in DNA: TGTGCCAGTACCCGGTGGTCGGTGAACACTGAAGCTTTCTTT. Full variable domain (remainder filled in from reference TRBV19 and TRBJ1-1): DGGITQSPKYLFRKEGQNVTLSCEQNLNHDAMYWYRQDPGQGLRLIYYSQIVNDFQKGDIAEGYSVSREKKESFPLTVTSAQKNPTAFYLCASTRWSVNTEAFFGQGTRLTVV.

The chain links TRBV7-9 to TRBJ2-3; 14 nucleotides match TRBD2. Germline V lookup: CDR1 SEHNR, CDR2 FQNEAQ (reference sequence). The CDR3 totals 19 residues. V lost 2 bases and J lost 4; bases outside the gene matches: 11. The CDR3 DNA reads TGTGCCAGCAGCTTAAACGGCATGGGACTAGCGGGGGCGGCAGATACGCAGTATTTT. Protein product: CASSLNGMGLAGAADTQYF.

The chain couples TRBV10-3 to TRBJ2-4; 7 bases align to TRBD2. V lost 0 bases to trimming and J lost 8 bases; unmatched junction nucleotides: 7. This CDR3 is built from 15 residues. Germline lookup yields CDR1 ENHRY and CDR2 SYGVKD. This CDR3 reads CAISESSGAWDIQYF. The CDR3 bases are TGTGCCATCAGTGAGTCAAGCGGGGCTTGGGACATTCAGTACTTC.

This chain connects TRBV5-1 to TRBJ2-5, with D possibly matching TRBD1 (6 bases). The J call is in doubt because the DNA end fits TRBJ2-7 better. CDR3 length: 14 residues. Germline V CDR1 and CDR2: SGHRS, YFSETQ. The CDR3 reads CASSLGDIGYEQYF. The CDR3 bases are TGCGCCAGCAGCTTGGGGGACATCGGCTACGAGCAGTACTTC.

The chain combines TRBV7-9 with TRBJ2-6, with a tentative D call TRBD2 (5 bases). Trimming took off 7 bases at V and 2 bases at J, with 6 bases between the two ends. The CDR3 totals 13 residues. Germline assignment: CDR1 SEHNR and CDR2 FQNEAQ (reference sequence). The CDR3 sequence is CASKGAGANVLTF. Here the CDR3 DNA reads TGTGCCAGCAAGGGAGCTGGGGCCAACGTCCTGACTTTC. The entire variable domain, with the rest obtained from reference TRBV7-9 and TRBJ2-6, is as follows: DTGVSQNPRHKITKRGQNVTFRCDPISEHNRLYWYRQTLGQGPEFLTYFQNEAQLEKSRLLSDRFSAERPKGSFSTLEIQRTEQGDSAMYLCASKGAGANVLTFGAGSRLTVL.

The chain combines TRBV7-2 with TRBJ2-1, with 10 bases aligning to TRBD1. With V trimmed by 5 bases and J by 8 bases, 9 bases remained unmatched. The CDR3 has 15 residues. Looked up from germline, CDR1 is SGHTA and CDR2 is FQGNSA. CDR3 amino acids: CASSPDRGRLYEQFF. In nucleotides, the CDR3 is TGTGCCAGCAGCCCCGACAGGGGGCGCTTGTATGAGCAGTTCTTC.

The chain combines TRBV7-2 with TRBJ1-2; D might be TRBD1 (6 bases). Trimming pared 5 bases from V and 8 bases from J, leaving 12 bases between. CDR1 and CDR2 (germline): SGHTA, FQGNSA. The CDR3 totals 12 residues. For the CDR3, the DNA is TGTGCCAGCAGCGGAGCAGGGGTGGGCTACACCTTC. Its protein is CASSGAGVGYTF.

This rearrangement joins TRBV12-5 to TRBJ2-5, with a tentative D call TRBD2 (5 bases). Germline V CDR1 and CDR2: LGHNT, FRNRAP. V was trimmed by 5 bases and J by 7 bases, leaving 11 bases between them. The CDR3 spans 12 residues. The CDR3 DNA reads as TGTGCTAGTGGTGGGCCAGGAGGGACCCAGTACTTC. Translating it yields CASGGPGGTQYF.

The rearrangement joins TRBV7-2 to TRBJ2-2; the match to TRBD2 covers 10 bases. The CDR3 extends over 15 amino acids. V was pared by 8 bases and J by 1 base, with 4 bases of the junction left unmatched. Germline CDR1 is SGHTA and CDR2 is FQGNSA. The CDR3 sequence is CASGRLAGNTGELFF. DNA for the CDR3: TGTGCCAGCGGCAGACTAGCGGGGAACACCGGGGAGCTGTTTTTT.

This sequence joins TRBV7-3 and TRBJ2-4; possibly TRBD2 for D (5 bases). Germline CDR1 and CDR2: SGHTA and FQGTGA. The CDR3 is made up of 13 amino acids. V was cut by 2 bases and J by 9 bases, with 11 bases left in between. The CDR3 DNA reads TGTGCCAGCAGCTTACTACCTGGAGGCATTCAGTACTTC. Amino acids: CASSLLPGGIQYF.

Only a few counts were recorded for this clone. The chain uses TRBV5-1 and TRBJ1-6; D uncertain. Germline loops: CDR1 SGHRS, CDR2 YFSETQ. CDR3 length equals 13 residues. Trimming left V 3 bases short and J 7 bases short, with 8 bases between. The chain's CDR3 is CASSSYENSPLHF. As DNA, the CDR3 is TGCGCCAGCAGCTCGTACGAGAATTCACCCCTCCACTTT.

The genes are TRBV19 and TRBJ1-6; 8 bases line up with TRBD1. V lost 3 bases, J lost 9 bases, and 7 bases stayed unmatched. CDR3 length: 15 residues. CDR1 is LNHDA and CDR2 is SQIVND in the germline V gene (reference sequence). The CDR3 sequence: CASSMQDRVSSPLHF. The CDR3 DNA reads TGTGCCAGTAGTATGCAGGACAGGGTTTCTTCACCCCTCCACTTT.

This chain joins TRBV6-5 and TRBJ2-7; no firm D call. The germline V and J ends were trimmed by 5 bases and 3 bases, with 17 bases remaining between them. The CDR3 sequence is 15 residues long. Germline CDR1 is MNHEY and CDR2 is SVGAGI. The CDR3 sequence: CASSPLGSRYYEQYF. The CDR3 nucleotides are TGTGCCAGCAGTCCCTTGGGCAGTAGGTACTACGAGCAGTACTTC.

The chain links TRBV9 to TRBJ2-1, with TRBD2 identical over 11 bases. J was trimmed by 4 bases and V by 4 bases; bases with no gene match: 4. This CDR3 is built from 15 residues. The germline gives CDR1 SGDLS, CDR2 YYNGEE. The CDR3 loop is CASSPGLAGYNEQFF. CDR3 in DNA: TGTGCCAGCAGCCCCGGACTAGCGGGTTACAATGAGCAGTTCTTC. The whole variable domain, filled in from reference TRBV9 and TRBJ2-1, reads DSGVTQTPKHLITATGQRVTLRCSPRSGDLSVYWYQQSLDQGLQFLIQYYNGEERAKGNILERFSAQQFPDLHSELNLSSLELGDSALYFCASSPGLAGYNEQFFGPGTRLTVL.

V is TRBV6-5 and J is TRBJ2-5; D unresolved. V lost 5 bases and J lost 5, with 12 bases in between. The CDR3 spans 13 residues. CDR1 is MNHEY, CDR2 SVGAGI, per germline. CDR3 amino acids: CASSQRVRETQYF. In nucleotides, the CDR3 is TGTGCCAGCAGTCAACGGGTGAGGGAGACCCAGTACTTC.

The V gene is TRBV7-2, the J gene TRBJ2-1, with D possibly being TRBD2 (7 bases). V lost 5 bases and J lost 12, with 23 bases in between. Germline V gives CDR1 SGHTA, CDR2 FQGNSA. CDR3 size: 15 residues. The CDR3 reads CASSPKRGGHRAQFF. CDR3 nucleotides: TGTGCCAGCAGCCCAAAAAGGGGGGGACATAGGGCGCAGTTCTTC.

This clone was counted a few times. J is TRBJ2-7 and V is TRBV7-6; possibly TRBD1 for D (7 bases). V was pared by 1 base and J by 4 bases, with 14 bases between. The CDR3 contains 15 residues. CDR1 and CDR2 from the germline V gene are SGHVS and FNYEAQ. The CDR3 bases are TGTGCCAGCAGCTTAGGGCAGGGGGGACTTTACGAGCAGTACTTC. Encoded protein: CASSLGQGGLYEQYF.